A selection of T cell receptor beta chains follows, all from one sample in a study of control samples from healthy donors and cancer patients. The method was immunoSEQ multiplex PCR; TCRdb's version includes in-frame clones alone and lacks a portion of them. Among roughly 370,000 clones, around 90% were seen once, and the ten largest hold around 6.4%. Specimen: PBMCs. Receptors were obtained from a man aged 35 to 55 with head and neck cancer. Each CDR3 is given without its conserved first and last residue.

TRBV5-6	TRBJ2-1	ASSRVLQQLYNEQF
TRBV2	TRBJ1-6	ASSGREIGPLH
TRBV18	TRBJ2-1	ASSPLVGQGNEQF
TRBV19	TRBJ1-2	ASSIERGGQGYT
TRBV27	TRBJ2-2	ASSFRGRNTGELF
TRBV7-2	TRBJ1-6	ASSPPRDRPNSPLH
TRBV6-5	TRBJ2-7	ASSQGTGFTYEQY
TRBV27	TRBJ2-7	ASSLGRFYEQY
TRBV27	TRBJ2-7	ASTHWTGNSYEQY
TRBV2	TRBJ1-6	ASAQGERRSPLH
TRBV7-8	TRBJ2-6	ASSAQGFGANVLT
TRBV6-2/TRBV6-3	TRBJ1-1	ASSYAGEAF
TRBV3-1/TRBV3-2	TRBJ2-3	ASRRAASTDTQY
TRBV4-3	TRBJ2-7	ASSQTSGRHYEQY
TRBV27	TRBJ1-5	ASSPGTGKNQPQH
TRBV5-6	TRBJ1-5	ASSLRSGGQPQH
TRBV13	TRBJ2-1	ASSLRPGEQF
TRBV5-4	TRBJ2-3	ASSLGGPFSTDTQY
TRBV19	TRBJ1-1	ASSMGSGSTEAF
TRBV21-1	TRBJ2-2	ASSDRQRNTGELF
TRBV6-1	TRBJ1-4	ASSDYRRAEKLF
TRBV4-1	TRBJ1-2	ASSPGTGNPYGYT
TRBV27	TRBJ1-1	ASSFSRVNTEAF
TRBV6-1	TRBJ2-5	ASSESGGPLSKETQY
TRBV4-3	TRBJ1-6	ASSQGTRANRNSPLH
TRBV3-1/TRBV3-2	TRBJ2-7	ASSQGPTGANEQY
TRBV11-3	TRBJ2-3	ASTNSDTQY
TRBV27	TRBJ2-3	ASNIPGQEADTQY
TRBV5-8	TRBJ1-5	ASSSLRQGLYQPQH
TRBV10-3	TRBJ2-5	AISEGETQY
TRBV5-1	TRBJ1-1	ASSLDRGMNTEAF
TRBV6-2/TRBV6-3	TRBJ1-5	ASSYSIQPQH
TRBV30	TRBJ2-7	AWSLGTGEQY
TRBV2	TRBJ1-1	ASGGREAF
TRBV7-8	TRBJ1-4	ASSVYGRREKATNEKLF
TRBV3-1/TRBV3-2	TRBJ2-3	ASSQDVILAGGPPGTDTQY
TRBV19	TRBJ2-2	ASSLLAGANTGELF
TRBV6-6	TRBJ1-1	ASSGSQYTEAF
TRBV2	TRBJ1-1	ASFGRATNTEAF
TRBV4-3	TRBJ2-3	ASSPLSFASGVGDTQY
TRBV23-1	TRBJ2-7	ASSHPSGGGYEQY
TRBV5-1	TRBJ1-1	ASSLSGDTEAF
TRBV7-8	TRBJ1-1	ASSRTAIEAF
TRBV6-5	TRBJ2-7	ASSYPDARRYEQY
TRBV28	TRBJ1-5	ASGQGSGQPQH
TRBV7-2	TRBJ1-3	ASSPYSPGNTIY
TRBV4-2	TRBJ1-1	ASSQVGRGPEAF
TRBV10-1	TRBJ2-1	ASSVFWTGQISREQF
TRBV2	TRBJ1-6	AGKTGGAAPLH